The 6 T cell receptor beta chains below come from one sample, sequenced in a study of blood T cell repertoires in COVID-19. Clones were read by immunoSEQ multiplex PCR, and TCRdb kept only the in-frame ones, dropping some. Counted here are 200,000 to 250,000 clones, roughly 88% occurring once; the ten biggest clones make up about 4%. The sample comprised PBMCs or T cells enriched from blood (not recorded which). The receptors here all came from a woman aged 25 to 39 who had been exposed to COVID-19.

The J gene is TRBJ1-6, the V gene TRBV5-1, with TRBD1 as a possible D gene (5 bases). Trimming shortened V by 4 bases and J by 7 bases, and 12 bases separated the two germline ends. The CDR3 loop spans 14 amino acids. Per the germline V gene, CDR1 is SGHRS and CDR2 is YFSETQ. This CDR3 reads CASSVRGSNSPLHF. In DNA form, the CDR3 reads TGCGCCAGCAGCGTCCGGGGGTCCAATTCACCCCTCCACTTT.

The V gene is TRBV18, the J gene TRBJ1-2; TRBD1 is a possible D gene (6 bases). The V end lost 3 bases, the J end lost 5 bases, and 16 bases lay between the germline ends. This CDR3 has 15 residues. Germline V gene lookup returns CDR1 KGHSH and CDR2 LQKENI. In DNA, the CDR3 is TGTGCCAGCTCACCCCTAAGTGCACAGGGATATGGCTACACCTTC. This codes for CASSPLSAQGYGYTF.

As for this clone: The sample carries other DNA sequences with the same CDR3. The chain recombines TRBV3-1 (or the pseudogene TRBV3-2) with TRBJ2-3, with D possibly being TRBD2 (5 bases). The CDR3 covers 12 residues. Germline CDR1 LGHDT, CDR2 YNNKEL (reference sequence). V lost 4 bases and J lost 6, with 8 bases in between. The DNA of the CDR3 is TGTGCCAGCAGCCCGCGAGGGGATACGCAGTATTTT. Encoded protein: CASSPRGDTQYF.

The chain employs TRBV5-4 and TRBJ2-7; D call uncertain. V was shortened by 3 bases and J by 2 bases, with 12 bases between the two germline ends. This CDR3 region has 14 residues. Germline V gene data show CDR1 as SGHNT and CDR2 as YYREEE (reference sequence). The CDR3 nucleotides read TGTGCCAGCAGCTCCTCCGTCAGGCCCTACGAGCAGTACTTC. It translates to CASSSSVRPYEQYF.

This chain links TRBV7-9 with TRBJ1-3; D ambiguous. V lost 1 base, J lost 0 bases, and 19 bases lay in between. Looked up from germline, CDR1 is SEHNR and CDR2 is FQNEAQ (reference sequence). This CDR3 contains 19 residues. CDR3 bases: TGTGCCAGCAGCTTAGTAGTGGGGAGTCTAGCCCCCTCTGGAAACACCATATATTTT. Its protein product is CASSLVVGSLAPSGNTIYF.

About this clone: Other DNA sequences of this sample code for an identical CDR3. The chain joins TRBV19 to TRBJ2-3; 9 bases are a match to TRBD1. The CDR3 length is 14 residues. V lost 5 bases and J lost 3; bases outside the gene matches: 3. From germline, CDR1 is LNHDA and CDR2 SQIVND (reference sequence). Written as DNA, the CDR3 is TGTGCCAGTAGTCCGGGACAGGGTACAGATACGCAGTATTTT. Amino acids: CASSPGQGTDTQYF.